These T cell receptor beta chains were read from a single sample in a study of CD8+ T cells in alopecia areata. TCRdb's copy holds only in-frame clones and misses some; the assay was immunoSEQ multiplex PCR. The sample holds around 12,000 clones, about 65% seen once. The sample in question was skin, obtained at week 4, from a patient treated with tofacitinib. The receptors originated from a human donor with alopecia areata. The conserved cysteine and the conserved F or W are not part of the CDR3 here. The size of a clone is reported for some rows only, either as once, few or many, or as a class for expanded clones.

j_call clone_size v_call cdr3_aa
TRBJ2-3 once TRBV4-3 ASSASGSTDTQY
TRBJ1-1 - TRBV5-1 ASSLFSAMNTEAF
TRBJ2-1 - TRBV7-2 ASSLSPDSSYNEQF
TRBJ2-3 - TRBV7-2 ASSLQRGAITDTQY
TRBJ2-1 - TRBV29-1 SGRNNEQF
TRBJ2-3 - TRBV4-1 ASSHGQDLNTDTQY
TRBJ2-1 - TRBV7-9 ASSLSTGGSYNEQF
TRBJ1-5 - TRBV4-3 ASSQDTVVNQPQH
TRBJ2-3 - TRBV7-8 ASSLRAIAGGPDTQY
TRBJ2-5 - TRBV7-2 ASSPTTETQY
TRBJ2-6 - TRBV19 ASSPTGSGANVLT
TRBJ1-2 - TRBV6-6 ASSSKRDRELGGYT
TRBJ2-1 - TRBV19 ASSSPRGQF